A single sample gave rise to the 15 T cell receptor beta chains below, sequenced in a study of blood T cell repertoires in COVID-19. Sequenced by immunoSEQ multiplex PCR; TCRdb stores in-frame clones only, minus some. The table shows about 230,000 clones, with roughly 87% occurring only once. Material for sequencing was peripheral blood. The source of these receptors is a woman aged 18-35 years who had recovered from COVID-19.

The chain employs TRBV29-1 and TRBJ2-7; 8 bases line up with TRBD2. V was clipped by 7 bases and J by 7 bases; unmatched bases: 12. The germline V gene has CDR1 SQVTM and CDR2 ANQGSEA. This CDR3 is 13 amino acids long. This CDR3 reads CSAKQAGVGEQYF. The CDR3 nucleotides are TGCAGCGCCAAACAAGCGGGAGTAGGTGAGCAGTACTTC.

The rearrangement uses TRBV30 and TRBJ1-5; 7 nucleotides align to TRBD1. The CDR3 sequence is 13 residues long. CDR1 is GTSNPN, CDR2 SVGIG, per germline (reference sequence). V gave up 2 bases and J gave up 5 bases; unmatched junction bases: 3. DNA of the CDR3: TGTGCCTGGAGTATGCAGGGGGATCAGCCCCAGCATTTT. This codes for CAWSMQGDQPQHF.

This clone was recorded once. This chain links TRBV29-1 with TRBJ1-2, with 7 bases aligning to TRBD1. Per the germline V gene, CDR1 is SQVTM and CDR2 is ANQGSEA. The CDR3 is made up of 13 amino acids. CDR3 in DNA: TGCACCATCCGGGACAGCCAGAACTATGGCTACACCTTC. It specifies CTIRDSQNYGYTF.

The chain joins TRBV19 to TRBJ1-1; 7 bases agree with TRBD1. The CDR3 contains 15 residues. J was trimmed by 0 bases and V by 4 bases; bases with no gene match: 5. Germline V lookup: CDR1 LNHDA, CDR2 SQIVND (reference sequence). The CDR3 region has the DNA TGTGCCAGTAGTAAAACACAGGGGATGAACACTGAAGCTTTCTTT. It translates to CASSKTQGMNTEAFF. Combining the CDR3 with reference TRBV19 and TRBJ1-1 gives the whole variable domain DGGITQSPKYLFRKEGQNVTLSCEQNLNHDAMYWYRQDPGQGLRLIYYSQIVNDFQKGDIAEGYSVSREKKESFPLTVTSAQKNPTAFYLCASSKTQGMNTEAFFGQGTRLTVV.

This sequence joins TRBV12-3 or TRBV12-4 and TRBJ2-3, with 8 bases fitting TRBD2. Germline trimming cut 6 bases from V and 3 bases from J; bases unmatched to any gene: 2. The CDR3 totals 13 residues. The CDR3 coding sequence is TGTGCCAGCAGCGGGACTAGGACAGATACGCAGTATTTT. Protein: CASSGTRTDTQYF.

The chain couples TRBV6-5 to TRBJ1-1; D gene ambiguous. V lost 2 bases, J lost 5 bases, and 15 bases lay in between. Per the germline V gene, CDR1 is MNHEY and CDR2 is SVGAGI. There are 15 residues in the CDR3. The CDR3 sequence is CASSYGKVGRTEAFF. The CDR3 nucleotides read TGTGCCAGCAGTTACGGTAAGGTGGGGAGGACTGAAGCTTTCTTT.

CDR3 sequence (DNA): TGTGCCACCAGTGATTCACAGGGGAATCAGCCCCAGCATTTT. This sequence encodes CATSDSQGNQPQHF. The chain links TRBV24-1 to TRBJ1-5; 7 bases agree with TRBD1. CDR1 KGHDR and CDR2 SFDVKD come from the germline V gene. CDR3 length: 14 residues. V gave up 2 bases and J gave up 4 bases; unmatched junction bases: 1.

V usage is TRBV5-1 and J usage is TRBJ2-7, with 9 bases identical to TRBD2. V trimming: 0 bases; J trimming: 8 bases; junction bases outside the gene matches: 12. The CDR3 has 16 residues. CDR1 SGHRS and CDR2 YFSETQ come from the germline V gene. The CDR3 reads CASSLEVAGDPPQQYF. CDR3 sequence (DNA): TGCGCCAGCAGCTTGGAAGTAGCGGGAGACCCACCACAGCAGTACTTC.

The chain is built from TRBV2 and TRBJ1-2, with D perhaps TRBD1 (6 bases). Trimming shortened V by 3 bases and J by 0 bases, and 8 bases separated the two germline ends. Per the germline V gene, CDR1 is SNHLY and CDR2 is FYNNEI. The CDR3 runs to 14 residues. The CDR3 spells CASSEQGSNYGYTF. The DNA for the CDR3 is TGTGCCAGCAGTGAGCAGGGGTCTAACTATGGCTACACCTTC.

This chain links TRBV29-1 with TRBJ1-2; TRBD1 matches at 7 bases. Germline V CDR1 and CDR2: SQVTM, ANQGSEA. Unmatched junction bases numbered 24, after V lost 3 bases and J lost 5 bases. CDR3 length: 19 residues. The CDR3 nucleotides read TGCAGCGTTGACAGGCGACTTAGGGGGCAATTGAGGAAATCGTATGGCTACACCTTC. Its translation: CSVDRRLRGQLRKSYGYTF.

V and J are TRBV7-9 and TRBJ1-2, with D possibly matching TRBD1 (5 bases). The CDR3 extends over 15 amino acids. V was pared by 1 base and J by 10 bases, with 19 bases between. CDR1 and CDR2 from the germline V gene are SEHNR and FQNEAQ (reference sequence). This CDR3 is CASSLEGPRGANYTF. For the CDR3, the DNA is TGTGCCAGCAGCTTAGAGGGCCCCCGCGGGGCGAACTACACCTTC.

This chain connects TRBV20-1 to TRBJ1-2, with a possible D match to TRBD1 (5 bases). Trimming pared 3 bases from V and 2 bases from J, leaving 7 bases between. Germline V gives CDR1 DFQATT, CDR2 SNEGSKA (reference sequence). The CDR3 sequence is 12 residues long. The CDR3 DNA follows: TGCAGTGCTAGTCAGGGAAACTATGGCTACACCTTC. It yields the protein CSASQGNYGYTF.

The chain combines TRBV4-2 with TRBJ1-2; the D gene is possibly TRBD1 (6 bases). The germline CDR1 and CDR2 sequences are LGHNA and YNFKEQ. This CDR3 is built from 18 residues. V was trimmed by 1 base and J by 6 bases, leaving 24 bases between them. The DNA for the CDR3 is TGTGCCAGCAGCCAAGCAGGGATAAGACCTGGGACACTAAATGGCTACACCTTC. Its translation: CASSQAGIRPGTLNGYTF.

The V gene is TRBV15, the J gene TRBJ2-7, with D tentatively TRBD2 (5 bases). The CDR3 is made up of 14 amino acids. V was pared by 0 bases and J by 5 bases, with 11 bases between. Germline V gene sequence: CDR1 LNHNV, CDR2 YYDKDF (reference sequence). The CDR3 DNA sequence: TGTGCCACCAGCAGAGACGTTTTGAGGGACGAGCAGTACTTC. Translated, it gives CATSRDVLRDEQYF.

J is TRBJ1-2 and V is TRBV24-1; D uncertain. The germline CDR1 and CDR2 sequences are KGHDR and SFDVKD. V was clipped by 4 bases and J by 4 bases, with 12 bases between them. The length of the CDR3 is 14 residues. As DNA, the CDR3 is TGTGCCACCAGTGAGTACGGTTTCGGCTATGGCTACACCTTC. Its protein is CATSEYGFGYGYTF.